This entry is about one T cell receptor beta chain. The antigen is unknown. The data stem from a study of identifying expanded T cells in peripheral blood. Overall study findings and caveats: Clone count variance between approximately 2-week samples rose with total template count. Differentially abundant clones: around 1.1 between replicates, 16.4 at two to three weeks, 19 at four.

This CDR3 has 17 amino acids. CDR1 is PRHDT and CDR2 is FYEKMQ in the germline V gene (reference sequence). J lost 1 base, V lost 4 bases, and 5 bases had no gene match. Collection occurred without any documented infections or immune events in donors. The method was immunoSEQ multiplex PCR; TCRdb's version includes in-frame clones alone and lacks a portion of them. Of 70,000 to 100,000 clones listed, around 85% are singletons. The specimen was blood. The gene calls are TRBV13 and TRBJ2-5; 14 bases align to TRBD2. This clonotype was obtained from a person between 18 and 75 years old in good health. The CDR3 spells CASSSRGLAGAQETQYF. For the CDR3, the DNA is TGTGCCAGCAGCTCGAGGGGACTAGCGGGGGCCCAAGAGACCCAGTACTTC.